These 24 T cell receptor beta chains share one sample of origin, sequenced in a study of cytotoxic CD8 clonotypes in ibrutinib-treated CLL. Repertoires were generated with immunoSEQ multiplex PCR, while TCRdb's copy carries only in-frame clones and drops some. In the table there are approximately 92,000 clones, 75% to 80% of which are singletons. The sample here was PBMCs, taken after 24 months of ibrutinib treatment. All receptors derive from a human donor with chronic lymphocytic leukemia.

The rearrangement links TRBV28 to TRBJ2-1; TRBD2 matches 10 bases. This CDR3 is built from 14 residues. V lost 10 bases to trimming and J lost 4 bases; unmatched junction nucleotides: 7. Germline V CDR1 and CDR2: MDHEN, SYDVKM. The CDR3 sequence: CATDLAGGYNEQFF. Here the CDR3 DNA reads TGTGCCACCGATTTAGCGGGAGGTTACAATGAGCAGTTCTTC. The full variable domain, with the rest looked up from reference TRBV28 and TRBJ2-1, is DVKVTQSSRYLVKRTGEKVFLECVQDMDHENMFWYRQDPGLGLRLIYFSYDVKMKEKGDIPEGYSVSREKKERFSLILESASTNQTSMYLCATDLAGGYNEQFFGPGTRLTVL.

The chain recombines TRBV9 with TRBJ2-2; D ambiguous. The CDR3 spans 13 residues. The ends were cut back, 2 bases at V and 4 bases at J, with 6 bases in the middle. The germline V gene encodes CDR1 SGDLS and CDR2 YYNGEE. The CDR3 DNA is TGTGCCAGCAGCGTCGGCCTCACCGGGGAGCTGTTTTTT. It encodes CASSVGLTGELFF.

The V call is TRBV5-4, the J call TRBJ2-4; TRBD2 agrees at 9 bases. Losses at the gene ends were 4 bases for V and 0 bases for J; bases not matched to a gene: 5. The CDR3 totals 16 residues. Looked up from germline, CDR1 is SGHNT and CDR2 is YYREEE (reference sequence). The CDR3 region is CASSVAGVLAKNIQYF. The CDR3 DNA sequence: TGTGCCAGCAGCGTAGCGGGGGTGCTAGCCAAAAACATTCAGTACTTC.

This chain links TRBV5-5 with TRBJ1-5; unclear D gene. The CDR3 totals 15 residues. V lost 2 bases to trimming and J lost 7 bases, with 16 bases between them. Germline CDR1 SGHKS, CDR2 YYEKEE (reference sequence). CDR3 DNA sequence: TGTGCCAGCAGCTTAACGTCCGGGGTCCGACAGCCCCAGCATTTT. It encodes CASSLTSGVRQPQHF.

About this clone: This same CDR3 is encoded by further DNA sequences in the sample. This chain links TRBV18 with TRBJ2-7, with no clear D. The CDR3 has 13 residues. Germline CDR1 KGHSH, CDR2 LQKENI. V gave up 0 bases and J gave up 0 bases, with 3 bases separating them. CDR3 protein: CASSPPSSYEQYF. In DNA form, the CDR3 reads TGTGCCAGCTCACCACCGAGCTCCTACGAGCAGTACTTC. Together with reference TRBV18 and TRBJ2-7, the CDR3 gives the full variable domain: NAGVMQNPRHLVRRRGQEARLRCSPMKGHSHVYWYRQLPEEGLKFMVYLQKENIIDESGMPKERFSAEFPKEGPSILRIQQVVRGDSAAYFCASSPPSSYEQYFGPGTRLTVT.

CDR3 coding DNA: TGTGCCAGCAGTTCTCCGGGACTAGCGGGGGCCTACGAGCAGTACTTC. It translates to CASSSPGLAGAYEQYF. The gene calls are TRBV5-5 and TRBJ2-7; 14 positions match TRBD2. J lost 2 bases, V lost 5 bases, and 6 bases had no gene match. From germline, CDR1 is SGHKS and CDR2 YYEKEE (reference sequence). This CDR3 comprises 16 residues. Full variable domain (rest looked up from reference TRBV5-5 and TRBJ2-7): DAGVTQSPTHLIKTRGQQVTLRCSPISGHKSVSWYQQVLGQGPQFIFQYYEKEERGRGNFPDRFSARQFPNYSSELNVNALLLGDSALYLCASSSPGLAGAYEQYFGPGTRLTVT.

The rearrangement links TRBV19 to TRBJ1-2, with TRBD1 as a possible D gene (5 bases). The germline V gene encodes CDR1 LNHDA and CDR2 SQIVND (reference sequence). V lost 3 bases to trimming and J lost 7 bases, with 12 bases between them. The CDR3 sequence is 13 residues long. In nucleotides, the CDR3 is TGTGCCAGTAGTATTATTGGGGGGTTTGGCTACACCTTC. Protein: CASSIIGGFGYTF.

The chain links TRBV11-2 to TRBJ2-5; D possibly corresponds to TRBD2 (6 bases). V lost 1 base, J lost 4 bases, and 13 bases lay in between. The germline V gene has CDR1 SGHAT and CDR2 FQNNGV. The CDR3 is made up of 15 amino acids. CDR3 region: CASSLVVKGGETQYF. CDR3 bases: TGTGCCAGCAGCTTAGTGGTTAAGGGAGGAGAGACCCAGTACTTC.

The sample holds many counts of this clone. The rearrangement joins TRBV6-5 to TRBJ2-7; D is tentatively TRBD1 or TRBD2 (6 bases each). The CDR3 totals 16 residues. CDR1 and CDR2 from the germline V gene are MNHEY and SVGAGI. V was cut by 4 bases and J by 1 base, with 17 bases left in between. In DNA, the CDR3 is TGTGCCAGCAGTTTATTCATCGGGGGCATGTCCTACGAGCAGTACTTC. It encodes CASSLFIGGMSYEQYF.

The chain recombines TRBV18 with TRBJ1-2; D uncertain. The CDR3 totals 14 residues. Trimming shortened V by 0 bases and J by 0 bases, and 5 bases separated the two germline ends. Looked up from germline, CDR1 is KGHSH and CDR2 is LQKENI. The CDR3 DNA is TGTGCCAGCTCACCACCAGGGACTAACTATGGCTACACCTTC. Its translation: CASSPPGTNYGYTF. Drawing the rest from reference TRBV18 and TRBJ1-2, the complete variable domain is NAGVMQNPRHLVRRRGQEARLRCSPMKGHSHVYWYRQLPEEGLKFMVYLQKENIIDESGMPKERFSAEFPKEGPSILRIQQVVRGDSAAYFCASSPPGTNYGYTFGSGTRLTVV.

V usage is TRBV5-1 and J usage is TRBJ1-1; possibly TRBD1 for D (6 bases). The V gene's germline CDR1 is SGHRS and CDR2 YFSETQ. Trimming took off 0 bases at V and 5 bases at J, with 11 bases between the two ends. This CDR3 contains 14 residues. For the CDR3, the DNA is TGCGCCAGCAGCTTGGACAGGGCGGGGACTGAAGCTTTCTTT. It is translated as CASSLDRAGTEAFF. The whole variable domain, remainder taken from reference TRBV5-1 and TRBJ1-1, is KAGVTQTPRYLIKTRGQQVTLSCSPISGHRSVSWYQQTPGQGLQFLFEYFSETQRNKGNFPGRFSGRQFSNSRSEMNVSTLELGDSALYLCASSLDRAGTEAFFGQGTRLTVV.

CDR3 sequence: CASSDWASMGDDWQFF. For the CDR3, the DNA is TGTGCCAGCAGTGATTGGGCTAGCATGGGGGATGATTGGCAGTTCTTC. This chain joins TRBV2 and TRBJ2-1; tentatively, D is TRBD1 or TRBD2 (5 bases each). CDR3 length: 16 residues. Trimming took off 3 bases at V and 12 bases at J, with 24 bases between the two ends. From germline, CDR1 is SNHLY and CDR2 FYNNEI.

Here the CDR3 reads CASLRASQETQYF. The CDR3 nucleotides are TGTGCCAGCCTTAGGGCCAGCCAAGAGACCCAGTACTTC. This chain uses TRBV2 with TRBJ2-5; D ambiguous. CDR1 is SNHLY and CDR2 is FYNNEI in the germline V gene. The V gene lost 8 bases and the J gene lost 1 base, with 11 bases spanning the gap. The length of the CDR3 is 13 residues.

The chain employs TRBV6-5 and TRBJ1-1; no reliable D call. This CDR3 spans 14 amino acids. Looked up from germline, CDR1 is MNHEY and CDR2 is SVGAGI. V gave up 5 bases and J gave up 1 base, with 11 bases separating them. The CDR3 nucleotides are TGTGCCAGCAGTGGGGTTGGTTCGAACACTGAAGCTTTCTTT. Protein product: CASSGVGSNTEAFF.

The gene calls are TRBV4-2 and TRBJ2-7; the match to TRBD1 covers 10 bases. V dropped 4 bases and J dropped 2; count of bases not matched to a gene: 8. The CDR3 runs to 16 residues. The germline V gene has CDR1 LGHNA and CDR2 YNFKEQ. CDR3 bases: TGTGCCAGCAGCCCCGGGCTCGGACAGGGGGCCTACGAGCAGTACTTC. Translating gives CASSPGLGQGAYEQYF.

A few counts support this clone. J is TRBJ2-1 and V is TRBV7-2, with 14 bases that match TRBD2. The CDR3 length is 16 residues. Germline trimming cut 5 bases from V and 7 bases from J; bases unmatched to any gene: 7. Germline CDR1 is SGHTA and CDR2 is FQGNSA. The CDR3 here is CASSAGLAGGGNEQFF. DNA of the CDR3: TGTGCCAGCAGCGCCGGACTAGCGGGAGGCGGAAATGAGCAGTTCTTC.

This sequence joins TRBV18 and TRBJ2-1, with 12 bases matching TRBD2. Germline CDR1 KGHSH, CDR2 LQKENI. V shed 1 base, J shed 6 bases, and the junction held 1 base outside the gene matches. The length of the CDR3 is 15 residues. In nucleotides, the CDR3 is TGTGCCAGCTCACCACAGACTAGCGGGGGCAATGAGCAGTTCTTC. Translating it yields CASSPQTSGGNEQFF.

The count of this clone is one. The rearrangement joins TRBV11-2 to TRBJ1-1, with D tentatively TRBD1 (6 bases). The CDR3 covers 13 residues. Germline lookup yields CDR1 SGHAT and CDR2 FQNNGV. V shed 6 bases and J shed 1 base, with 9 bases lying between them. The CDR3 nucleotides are TGTGCCAGCAGACAGGGCCCGAACACTGAAGCTTTCTTT. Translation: CASRQGPNTEAFF.

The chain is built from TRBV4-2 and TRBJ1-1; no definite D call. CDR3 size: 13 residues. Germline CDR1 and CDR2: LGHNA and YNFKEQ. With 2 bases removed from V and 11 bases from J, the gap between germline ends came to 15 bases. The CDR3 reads CASSQHSGEQAFF. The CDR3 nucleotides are TGTGCCAGCAGCCAACACTCCGGGGAGCAGGCTTTCTTT.

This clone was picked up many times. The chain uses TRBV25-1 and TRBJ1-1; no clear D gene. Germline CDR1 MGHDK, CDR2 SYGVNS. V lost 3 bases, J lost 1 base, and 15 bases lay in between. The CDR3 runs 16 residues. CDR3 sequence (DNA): TGTGCCAGCAGTGATCACTCGGAGAGACCGAACACTGAAGCTTTCTTT. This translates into CASSDHSERPNTEAFF.

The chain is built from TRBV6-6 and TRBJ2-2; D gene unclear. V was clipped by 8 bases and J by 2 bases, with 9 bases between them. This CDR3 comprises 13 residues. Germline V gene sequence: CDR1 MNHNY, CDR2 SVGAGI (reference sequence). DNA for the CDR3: TGTGCCAGCTGTAGTCCCAACACCGGGGAGCTGTTTTTT. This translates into CASCSPNTGELFF.

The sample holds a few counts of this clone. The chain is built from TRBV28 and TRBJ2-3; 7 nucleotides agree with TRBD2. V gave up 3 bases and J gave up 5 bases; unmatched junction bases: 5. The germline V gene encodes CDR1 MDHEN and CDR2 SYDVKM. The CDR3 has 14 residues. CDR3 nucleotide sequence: TGTGCCAGCAGTTTGACAACGGGAGGAGATACGCAGTATTTT. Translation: CASSLTTGGDTQYF.

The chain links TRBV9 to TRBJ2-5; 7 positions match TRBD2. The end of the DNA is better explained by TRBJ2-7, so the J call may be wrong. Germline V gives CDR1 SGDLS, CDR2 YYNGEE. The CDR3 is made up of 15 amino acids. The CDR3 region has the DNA TGTGCCAGCAGCGTTTGGGCTAGCGGAAAAGGCGAGCAGTACTTC. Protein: CASSVWASGKGEQYF.

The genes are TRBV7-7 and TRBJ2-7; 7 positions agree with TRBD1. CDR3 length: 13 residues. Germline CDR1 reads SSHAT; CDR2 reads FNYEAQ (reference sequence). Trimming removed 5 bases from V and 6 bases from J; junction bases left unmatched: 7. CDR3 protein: CASSITGDGEQYF. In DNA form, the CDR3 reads TGTGCCAGCAGCATTACAGGGGATGGCGAGCAGTACTTC.